One and the same sample provided the 7 T cell receptor beta chains below, sequenced in a study of blood T cell repertoires in COVID-19. Here immunoSEQ multiplex PCR was the method, and the copy in TCRdb shows in-frame clones only, minus some. The sample lists some 330,000 clones, roughly nine tenths occurring once. The sample comprised peripheral blood. The receptors were sampled from a woman in her thirties with COVID-19, enrolled during active disease.

This clone has just one count. This chain links TRBV30 with TRBJ1-4, with D perhaps TRBD1 (5 bases). From germline, CDR1 is GTSNPN and CDR2 SVGIG (reference sequence). The CDR3 spans 16 residues. V lost 0 bases and J lost 5, with 16 bases in between. CDR3 nucleotide sequence: TGTGCCTGGAGTGTGGGTTTTAGCGGGGGAAATGAAAAACTGTTTTTT. Protein product: CAWSVGFSGGNEKLFF.

The genes are TRBV5-4 and TRBJ2-7; the match to TRBD1 covers 10 bases. CDR3 length equals 14 residues. V lost 4 bases, J lost 1 base, and 2 bases stayed unmatched. CDR1 SGHNT and CDR2 YYREEE come from the germline V gene (reference sequence). The CDR3 coding sequence is TGTGCCAGCAGCAGGACAGGGGGATCCTACGAGCAGTACTTC. Residues: CASSRTGGSYEQYF.

This rearrangement joins TRBV30 to TRBJ1-4; the D gene is possibly TRBD1 (5 bases). The CDR3 runs 14 residues. Germline assignment: CDR1 GTSNPN and CDR2 SVGIG (reference sequence). V lost 2 bases, J lost 5 bases, and 12 bases lay in between. Written as DNA, the CDR3 is TGTGCCTGGAGTCGACGGGGGTGGAATGAAAAACTGTTTTTT. Translating gives CAWSRRGWNEKLFF.

The CDR3 sequence: CASSLVSGTGFNQPQHF. CDR3 in DNA: TGCGCCAGCAGCCTAGTGTCTGGGACAGGCTTTAATCAGCCCCAGCATTTT. This chain uses TRBV4-1 with TRBJ1-5; TRBD1 matches 8 bases. The length of the CDR3 is 17 residues. Trimming took 4 bases from V and 4 from J; bases not matched to a gene: 12. Germline CDR1 and CDR2: MGHRA and YSYEKL.

V gene TRBV3-1 (or the pseudogene TRBV3-2) combines with J gene TRBJ1-1; 10 positions match TRBD1. V lost 1 base and J lost 1; bases outside the gene matches: 3. CDR1 and CDR2 (germline): LGHDT, YNNKEL (reference sequence). This CDR3 comprises 16 residues. CDR3 sequence reads: CASSQGQGAKNTEAFF. The CDR3 DNA sequence: TGTGCCAGCAGCCAAGGACAGGGGGCAAAGAACACTGAAGCTTTCTTT.

The chain recombines TRBV11-2 with TRBJ2-1, with D perhaps TRBD2 (6 bases). With 1 base removed from V and 2 bases from J, the gap between germline ends came to 18 bases. CDR3 length: 18 residues. The germline gives CDR1 SGHAT, CDR2 FQNNGV. DNA for the CDR3: TGTGCCAGCAGCTTAGGTCGACTGGGCGGGGCAACCTACAATGAGCAGTTCTTC. Amino acids: CASSLGRLGGATYNEQFF.

The chain joins TRBV3-1 (or the pseudogene TRBV3-2) to TRBJ2-4; TRBD1 might be the D (6 bases). This CDR3 region has 13 residues. Per germline, CDR1 LGHDT and CDR2 YNNKEL (reference sequence). Trimming stripped 3 bases from V and 4 bases from J, with 7 bases between. The CDR3 region is CASSHGQKNIQYF. CDR3 in DNA: TGTGCCAGCAGCCACGGACAGAAAAACATTCAGTACTTC.